The present entry profiles one T cell receptor (beta chain) with its context. The data stem from a study of control samples from healthy donors and cancer patients. Clones were read by immunoSEQ multiplex PCR, and TCRdb kept only the in-frame ones, dropping some. The sample holds around 140,000 clones; about 90% are singletons and the top ten take more than 6.5%. V shed 5 bases, J shed 3 bases, and the junction held 12 bases outside the gene matches. Per germline, CDR1 SNHLY and CDR2 FYNNEI. This CDR3 is built from 16 residues. The chain combines TRBV2 with TRBJ2-7; 8 positions agree with TRBD1. This receptor was obtained from a man in his fifties with head and neck cancer. Material: PBMCs. CDR3 in amino acids: CASSFDRGKGLYEQYF. The CDR3 DNA sequence: TGTGCCAGCAGTTTTGACAGGGGAAAAGGACTCTACGAGCAGTACTTC.